The subject of this entry is one T cell receptor beta chain. The target antigen is unknown. The observed sequence ends 3 residues before the CDR3 terminus, with the missing tail filled in from the germline J gene. These data belong to a study of T cells in women clearing cervical HPV infection. The germline V gene encodes CDR1 SGHTA and CDR2 FQGTGA. The CDR3 is 12 residues long. V dropped 6 bases and J dropped 4 bases, with 7 bases sitting between them. Assay: immunoSEQ multiplex PCR; the TCRdb copy retains only in-frame clones and omits some. The ten most abundant clones cover 1.2% of a sample with roughly 42,000 clones. Study results and caveats: Repertoire richness, not evenness, was significantly elevated in CIN3+ cases versus controls. Controls had more TRBV6-7 (around 0.15%) than cases (about 0.11%).

The sequenced sample consisted of blood buffy coat. This clonotype was sampled from a woman between 18 and 69 years old with a cervical HPV16 infection that either progressed to CIN3+ or cleared (not recorded which). The rearrangement joins TRBV7-3 to TRBJ2-1; D remains unclear. The CDR3 loop reads CASSRSYNEQFF. Incomplete CDR3 DNA: TGTGCCAGCAGTCGTAGTTACAATGAG. Combining the CDR3 with reference TRBV7-3 and TRBJ2-1 gives the whole variable domain GAGVSQTPSNKVTEKGKYVELRCDPISGHTALYWYRQSLGQGPEFLIYFQGTGAADDSGLPNDRFFAVRPEGSVSTLKIQRTERGDSAVYLCASSRSYNEQFFGPGTRLTVL.